This T cell receptor beta chain was captured by sequencing in a study of blood T cells in healthy people across ages. General study points: Any conclusive comparison of naive versus antigen-experienced cells was prevented by using unsorted PBMCs.

Primed by a sample-barcoded 5' primer and a J-beta primer mix, a second PCR proceeded for about 7 to 12 cycles. Via MiXCR, TCRdb re-called the 5' RACE reads, giving one row per CDR3 protein. The sample consists of roughly 2 million distinct CDR3 sequences, roughly 49% of them appearing once. With each sample, at least 5 micrograms of total RNA were extracted. V lost 6 bases and J 6 bases, leaving 17 bases between the germline ends. This CDR3 is built from 14 residues. From germline, CDR1 is MDHEN and CDR2 SYDVKM. On this clonotype: Its target is unknown.

The specimen sequenced was blood. J is TRBJ1-2 and V is TRBV28, with D perhaps TRBD1 (5 bases). This receptor was identified in a woman between 40 and 55 years old in good health. CDR3 DNA: TGTGCCAGCAGCTCCCGGCCGGGGGTCCATGGCTACACCTTC. Protein: CASSSRPGVHGYTF.